These 2 T cell receptor beta chains share one sample of origin, sequenced in a study of T cells in Graves' hyperthyroidism and ophthalmopathy. The source material, RNA transcripts, was used to amplify TCR beta CDR3 regions. With the HTBI primer set, the TCR CDR3 went through a first round of RT-PCR. TCRdb re-analysed the multiplex PCR reads in MiXCR, keeping a single row per CDR3 protein. The sample yields around 340,000 distinct CDR3 sequences, about a sixth seen once. Sequences were obtained from blood. Source of these receptors: a woman younger than 45 with Graves' hyperthyroidism that later progressed to Graves' ophthalmopathy.

This clonotype has just one count. This chain links TRBV19 with TRBJ2-1; D gene ambiguous. V was pared by 1 base and J by 7 bases, with 2 bases between. This CDR3 has 11 residues. Germline V gene sequence: CDR1 LNHDA, CDR2 SQIVND (reference sequence). This CDR3 reads CASSIANEQFF. Here the CDR3 DNA reads TGTGCCAGTAGTATAGCGAATGAGCAGTTCTTC.

This clonotype has more than one count but fewer than ten. The V and J genes are TRBV15 and TRBJ2-1; D could derive from TRBD1 or TRBD2 (5 bases each). Trimming stripped 9 bases from V and 2 bases from J, with 5 bases between. This CDR3 is built from 11 residues. Germline V gene lookup returns CDR1 LNHNV and CDR2 YYDKDF (reference sequence). This CDR3 reads CATGAYNEQFF. In DNA, the CDR3 is TGTGCCACGGGGGCCTACAATGAGCAGTTCTTC.